This TCR beta chain emerged from a study of blood T cells in healthy people across ages. In germline, CDR1 is SGHTA, CDR2 FQGNSA. The CDR3 is made up of 13 amino acids. V lost 5 bases and J 8 bases, leaving 13 bases between the germline ends. Together with a sample-barcoded 5' primer, a J-beta primer mix was included in a second PCR lasting about 6 to 11 cycles. TCRdb ran MiXCR on the 5' RACE reads and lists one entry per CDR3 protein. The sample contains 550,000 to 800,000 distinct CDR3 sequences, approximately 29% of which appear only once. Healthy Caucasians from Russia aged roughly 6 to 95 served as donors.

The chain joins TRBV7-2 to TRBJ1-5, with no clear D. The sample consisted of blood. The receptor was derived from a woman aged 80 or older in good health. The CDR3 reads CASSPFWPEPQHF. DNA for the CDR3: TGTGCCAGCAGCCCCTTCTGGCCGGAGCCCCAGCATTTT.